This T cell receptor beta chain was captured by sequencing in a study of T-cell reconstitution after alpha-beta-depleted transplantation in children. Whole-study results and caveats: Recipient T cells and thymic progenitors that survived were the source of the high TCRbeta diversity seen at day 60 in some patients. Once a year had passed after transplant, T-cell counts and diversity came mostly from newly produced T cells. Several hundred expanded graft clones reportedly gave rise to the alpha-beta T cells present about two months after transplant.

In this sample, this clonotype turned up many times. Its antigen remains unidentified. TCRbeta library preparation incorporated unique molecular identifiers. TCRdb called the PCR reads again in MiXCR, with one record for every CDR3 protein. The data show about 300,000 distinct CDR3 sequences, 6.5% to 9% seen once. Germline-derived CDR1 and CDR2 are LGHDT and YNNKEL (reference sequence). Trimming took off 0 bases at V and 1 base at J, with 11 bases between the two ends. The CDR3 is made up of 16 amino acids. The TCR originated in a female patient aged 2 to 10 who had a stem cell transplant for Fanconi anemia, so the T cells may come from the graft donor. The chain combines TRBV3-1 with TRBJ2-3; the D is unclear. The starting material was peripheral blood, obtained 360 days after TCRalphabeta/CD19-depleted stem cell transplant. The CDR3 spells CASSQDGGAGTDTQYF. The CDR3 DNA is TGTGCCAGCAGCCAAGATGGCGGCGCTGGCACAGATACGCAGTATTTT.